This TCR beta chain stems from a study of blood T cell repertoires in COVID-19. About the research overall: The United States, Italy and Spain provided the acute and convalescent COVID-19 samples. PBMCs, B-cell-depleted T cells, or T cells provided the cDNA or gDNA that made up the material.

In the original analysis: How many nucleated cells were present was estimated from reference gene primer amplification. Assay used: immunoSEQ multiplex PCR; TCRdb lists only in-frame clones, some missing. V, J and clone size are those of that table, while D and trimming were read from the DNA. In the table there are around 130,000 clones, 80% of which are singletons. Sequenced: peripheral blood. This clonotype was obtained from a man between 65 and 85 years old with acute or convalescent COVID-19.

CDR3 protein: CASSATLTGGREKLFF. CDR3 bases: TGTGCCAGCAGCGCGACGTTGACCGGGGGTAGAGAAAAACTGTTTTTT. V and J are TRBV7-9 and TRBJ1-4; tentative D call: TRBD1 (5 bases). Germline CDR1 is SEHNR and CDR2 is FQNEAQ (reference sequence). Trimming took off 5 bases at V and 8 bases at J, with 21 bases between the two ends. This CDR3 comprises 16 residues.